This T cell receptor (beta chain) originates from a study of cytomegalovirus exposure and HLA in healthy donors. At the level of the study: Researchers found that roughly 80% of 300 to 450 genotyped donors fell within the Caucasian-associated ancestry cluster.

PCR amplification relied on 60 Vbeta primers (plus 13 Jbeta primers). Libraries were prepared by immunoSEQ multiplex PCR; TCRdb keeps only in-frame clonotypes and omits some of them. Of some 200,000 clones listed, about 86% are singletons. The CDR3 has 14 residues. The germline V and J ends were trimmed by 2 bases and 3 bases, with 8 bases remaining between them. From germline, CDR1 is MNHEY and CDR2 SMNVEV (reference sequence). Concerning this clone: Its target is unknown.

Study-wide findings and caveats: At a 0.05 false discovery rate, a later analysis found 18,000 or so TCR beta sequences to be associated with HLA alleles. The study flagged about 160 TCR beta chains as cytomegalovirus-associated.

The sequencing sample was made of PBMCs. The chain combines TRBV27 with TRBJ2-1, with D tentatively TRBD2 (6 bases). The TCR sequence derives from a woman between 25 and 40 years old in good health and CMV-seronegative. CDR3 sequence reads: CASSLTGVYNEQFF. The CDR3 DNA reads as TGTGCCAGCAGTTTAACGGGAGTCTACAATGAGCAGTTCTTC.